Below are 14 T cell receptor beta chains sequenced from a single sample in a study of blood T cell repertoires in COVID-19. Assay: immunoSEQ multiplex PCR; the TCRdb copy retains only in-frame clones and omits some. The data show tens of thousands of clones, roughly four fifths seen once. Sequenced material: peripheral blood. The receptors originated from a human donor in a cohort sampled during active COVID-19.

The V gene is TRBV5-1, the J gene TRBJ2-7, with 8 bases matching TRBD2. The CDR3 has 15 residues. The V gene's germline CDR1 is SGHRS and CDR2 YFSETQ. Losses at the gene ends were 4 bases for V and 1 base for J; bases not matched to a gene: 7. The CDR3 spells CASSPGGGKSYEQYF. CDR3 in DNA: TGCGCCAGCAGCCCGGGGGGGGGCAAATCCTACGAGCAGTACTTC.

The rearrangement links TRBV5-6 to TRBJ2-3, with 9 bases identical to TRBD2. With 1 base clipped from V and 0 bases from J, the junction kept 9 bases outside the gene matches. Germline CDR1 SGHDT, CDR2 YYEEEE. CDR3 size: 18 residues. CDR3 coding DNA: TGTGCCAGCAGCTTGAGGGGGGCTAGCGGGACTAGCACAGATACGCAGTATTTT. Translated, it gives CASSLRGASGTSTDTQYF.

The CDR3 DNA reads as TGTGCCAGCAGTGCTTTCCCAGGGGTTATTACTAATGAAAAACTGTTTTTT. Translation: CASSAFPGVITNEKLFF. The chain joins TRBV28 to TRBJ1-4; possible D gene TRBD1, 6 bases. The germline gives CDR1 MDHEN, CDR2 SYDVKM. The V and J ends lost 5 bases and 2 bases respectively, with 18 bases between them. The CDR3 is 17 amino acids.

This chain connects TRBV4-2 to TRBJ2-7; 8 bases line up with TRBD1. J lost 1 base, V lost 1 base, and 3 bases had no gene match. The CDR3 contains 15 residues. Per germline, CDR1 LGHNA and CDR2 YNFKEQ. Written as DNA, the CDR3 is TGTGCCAGCAGCCAAGGGACAGGGCTTTCCTACGAGCAGTACTTC. Its translation: CASSQGTGLSYEQYF.

The V gene is TRBV10-3, the J gene TRBJ1-2; 7 nucleotides agree with TRBD1. The J segment lost 4 bases and the V segment lost 3 bases, leaving 2 bases of the junction unmatched. The CDR3 consists of 13 residues. Germline assignment: CDR1 ENHRY and CDR2 SYGVKD. For the CDR3, the DNA is TGTGCCATCAGTGAAGACAGGGCCTATGGCTACACCTTC. It specifies CAISEDRAYGYTF.

This clone was detected only once. This chain's CDR3 is CASSRTSGEFYNEQFF. The DNA of the CDR3 is TGTGCCAGCAGCCGGACTAGCGGGGAGTTTTACAATGAGCAGTTCTTC. The chain employs TRBV3-1 (or the pseudogene TRBV3-2) and TRBJ2-1, with 12 bases fitting TRBD2. Germline V gene data show CDR1 as LGHDT and CDR2 as YNNKEL (reference sequence). CDR3 length: 16 amino acids. Trimming removed 4 bases from V and 4 bases from J; junction bases left unmatched: 5.

This chain joins TRBV24-1 and TRBJ2-5; 7 positions match TRBD1. The CDR3 extends over 14 amino acids. Trimming at V came to 7 bases and at J to 5 bases, leaving 9 bases not matched to a gene. CDR1 and CDR2 from the germline V gene are KGHDR and SFDVKD. Here the CDR3 DNA reads TGTGCCACCAGCGGGACAGCACAAGGGGAGACCCAGTACTTC. Amino acid sequence: CATSGTAQGETQYF.

Only a few counts were recorded for this clone. This sequence joins TRBV18 and TRBJ1-6; 7 nucleotides match TRBD1. This CDR3 comprises 16 residues. J gave up 5 bases and V 3 bases, and 7 bases lay outside the gene matches. Germline CDR1 and CDR2: KGHSH and LQKENI. The CDR3 loop is CASSPGTATNNSPLHF. The CDR3 nucleotides read TGTGCCAGCTCACCCGGGACAGCTACAAATAATTCACCCCTCCACTTT.

V gene TRBV5-5 combines with J gene TRBJ1-4, with 7 nucleotides matching TRBD1. The CDR3 is made up of 16 amino acids. V dropped 4 bases and J dropped 0; count of bases not matched to a gene: 6. Germline values: CDR1 SGHKS, CDR2 YYEKEE (reference sequence). The CDR3 DNA reads as TGTGCCAGCAGCGAGACAGGGAGTCCAACTAATGAAAAACTGTTTTTT. Residues: CASSETGSPTNEKLFF.

This sequence joins TRBV7-9 and TRBJ1-1, with D possibly matching TRBD1 (6 bases). The CDR3 has 13 residues. Germline-derived CDR1 and CDR2 are SEHNR and FQNEAQ (reference sequence). Trimming stripped 9 bases from V and 2 bases from J, with 13 bases between. This CDR3 reads CASLLGGNTEAFF. The CDR3 DNA is TGTGCCAGTCTCTTAGGGGGAAACACTGAAGCTTTCTTT.

This clone was detected only once. The chain couples TRBV11-1 to TRBJ2-1; D perhaps matches TRBD2 (7 bases). Germline V CDR1 and CDR2: SGHAT, FQDESV (reference sequence). V lost 7 bases and J lost 9, with 22 bases in between. This CDR3 is 15 amino acids long. The CDR3 loop reads CASKRRGGAIGEQFF. The DNA for the CDR3 is TGTGCCAGCAAACGAAGAGGGGGGGCGATCGGTGAGCAGTTCTTC.

V gene TRBV2 combines with J gene TRBJ2-7; 8 bases are shared with TRBD2. The CDR3 consists of 12 residues. V was pared by 8 bases and J by 6 bases, with 6 bases of the junction left unmatched. Germline CDR1 SNHLY, CDR2 FYNNEI. This CDR3 reads CASSFTSGEQYF. The DNA for the CDR3 is TGTGCCAGCTCCTTCACTAGCGGCGAGCAGTACTTC.

This chain links TRBV9 with TRBJ1-3; D is unresolved. The CDR3 has 14 residues. CDR1 and CDR2 from the germline V gene are SGDLS and YYNGEE. Trimming removed 0 bases at V and 2 bases at J, with 6 bases between. CDR3 loop: CASSVGGTGNTIYF. CDR3 in DNA: TGTGCCAGCAGCGTAGGAGGGACTGGAAACACCATATATTTT.

V gene TRBV19 combines with J gene TRBJ2-2; no clear D gene. CDR1 and CDR2 (germline): LNHDA, SQIVND (reference sequence). Trimming removed 7 bases at V and 1 base at J, with 13 bases between. The CDR3 sequence is 15 residues long. The CDR3 region has the DNA TGTGCCAGTATTAGACCGACGGGGAACACCGGGGAGCTGTTTTTT. As protein: CASIRPTGNTGELFF. The whole variable domain, remainder taken from reference TRBV19 and TRBJ2-2, is DGGITQSPKYLFRKEGQNVTLSCEQNLNHDAMYWYRQDPGQGLRLIYYSQIVNDFQKGDIAEGYSVSREKKESFPLTVTSAQKNPTAFYLCASIRPTGNTGELFFGEGSRLTVL.